Listed here are 3 T cell receptor beta chains from one sample, sequenced in a study of blood T cell repertoires in COVID-19. TCRdb's table, derived via immunoSEQ multiplex PCR, lists solely in-frame clones and lacks some. The sample consists of 55,000 to 85,000 clones, around three quarters of them appearing once. Sequenced: peripheral blood. The receptors here all came from a man aged 60 to 75 with active or convalescent COVID-19.

This clone was recorded a few times. V gene TRBV28 combines with J gene TRBJ1-2; tentatively, D is TRBD1 (5 bases). Germline V gene sequence: CDR1 MDHEN, CDR2 SYDVKM. This CDR3 comprises 16 residues. Trimming removed 8 bases from V and 8 bases from J, with 27 bases in between. This CDR3 is CASVLSDTQDPGGYTF. The CDR3, as DNA: TGTGCCAGCGTACTGTCAGACACTCAGGACCCAGGGGGCTACACCTTC.

V gene TRBV29-1 combines with J gene TRBJ2-5; TRBD2 matches at 8 bases. CDR1 is SQVTM, CDR2 ANQGSEA, per germline. Losses at the gene ends were 4 bases for V and 2 bases for J; bases not matched to a gene: 12. The CDR3 has 16 amino acids. CDR3 in amino acids: CSVGFGAGGLQETQYF. CDR3 coding DNA: TGCAGCGTTGGTTTCGGGGCGGGGGGCTTACAAGAGACCCAGTACTTC.

This chain connects TRBV14 to TRBJ2-5; 12 positions agree with TRBD2. This CDR3 is 16 amino acids long. V was clipped by 3 bases and J by 3 bases; unmatched bases: 5. Germline V gives CDR1 SGHDN, CDR2 FVKESK. DNA of the CDR3: TGTGCCAGCAGCCATTGGACTAGCGGGGCCAAAGAGACCCAGTACTTC. This encodes CASSHWTSGAKETQYF.